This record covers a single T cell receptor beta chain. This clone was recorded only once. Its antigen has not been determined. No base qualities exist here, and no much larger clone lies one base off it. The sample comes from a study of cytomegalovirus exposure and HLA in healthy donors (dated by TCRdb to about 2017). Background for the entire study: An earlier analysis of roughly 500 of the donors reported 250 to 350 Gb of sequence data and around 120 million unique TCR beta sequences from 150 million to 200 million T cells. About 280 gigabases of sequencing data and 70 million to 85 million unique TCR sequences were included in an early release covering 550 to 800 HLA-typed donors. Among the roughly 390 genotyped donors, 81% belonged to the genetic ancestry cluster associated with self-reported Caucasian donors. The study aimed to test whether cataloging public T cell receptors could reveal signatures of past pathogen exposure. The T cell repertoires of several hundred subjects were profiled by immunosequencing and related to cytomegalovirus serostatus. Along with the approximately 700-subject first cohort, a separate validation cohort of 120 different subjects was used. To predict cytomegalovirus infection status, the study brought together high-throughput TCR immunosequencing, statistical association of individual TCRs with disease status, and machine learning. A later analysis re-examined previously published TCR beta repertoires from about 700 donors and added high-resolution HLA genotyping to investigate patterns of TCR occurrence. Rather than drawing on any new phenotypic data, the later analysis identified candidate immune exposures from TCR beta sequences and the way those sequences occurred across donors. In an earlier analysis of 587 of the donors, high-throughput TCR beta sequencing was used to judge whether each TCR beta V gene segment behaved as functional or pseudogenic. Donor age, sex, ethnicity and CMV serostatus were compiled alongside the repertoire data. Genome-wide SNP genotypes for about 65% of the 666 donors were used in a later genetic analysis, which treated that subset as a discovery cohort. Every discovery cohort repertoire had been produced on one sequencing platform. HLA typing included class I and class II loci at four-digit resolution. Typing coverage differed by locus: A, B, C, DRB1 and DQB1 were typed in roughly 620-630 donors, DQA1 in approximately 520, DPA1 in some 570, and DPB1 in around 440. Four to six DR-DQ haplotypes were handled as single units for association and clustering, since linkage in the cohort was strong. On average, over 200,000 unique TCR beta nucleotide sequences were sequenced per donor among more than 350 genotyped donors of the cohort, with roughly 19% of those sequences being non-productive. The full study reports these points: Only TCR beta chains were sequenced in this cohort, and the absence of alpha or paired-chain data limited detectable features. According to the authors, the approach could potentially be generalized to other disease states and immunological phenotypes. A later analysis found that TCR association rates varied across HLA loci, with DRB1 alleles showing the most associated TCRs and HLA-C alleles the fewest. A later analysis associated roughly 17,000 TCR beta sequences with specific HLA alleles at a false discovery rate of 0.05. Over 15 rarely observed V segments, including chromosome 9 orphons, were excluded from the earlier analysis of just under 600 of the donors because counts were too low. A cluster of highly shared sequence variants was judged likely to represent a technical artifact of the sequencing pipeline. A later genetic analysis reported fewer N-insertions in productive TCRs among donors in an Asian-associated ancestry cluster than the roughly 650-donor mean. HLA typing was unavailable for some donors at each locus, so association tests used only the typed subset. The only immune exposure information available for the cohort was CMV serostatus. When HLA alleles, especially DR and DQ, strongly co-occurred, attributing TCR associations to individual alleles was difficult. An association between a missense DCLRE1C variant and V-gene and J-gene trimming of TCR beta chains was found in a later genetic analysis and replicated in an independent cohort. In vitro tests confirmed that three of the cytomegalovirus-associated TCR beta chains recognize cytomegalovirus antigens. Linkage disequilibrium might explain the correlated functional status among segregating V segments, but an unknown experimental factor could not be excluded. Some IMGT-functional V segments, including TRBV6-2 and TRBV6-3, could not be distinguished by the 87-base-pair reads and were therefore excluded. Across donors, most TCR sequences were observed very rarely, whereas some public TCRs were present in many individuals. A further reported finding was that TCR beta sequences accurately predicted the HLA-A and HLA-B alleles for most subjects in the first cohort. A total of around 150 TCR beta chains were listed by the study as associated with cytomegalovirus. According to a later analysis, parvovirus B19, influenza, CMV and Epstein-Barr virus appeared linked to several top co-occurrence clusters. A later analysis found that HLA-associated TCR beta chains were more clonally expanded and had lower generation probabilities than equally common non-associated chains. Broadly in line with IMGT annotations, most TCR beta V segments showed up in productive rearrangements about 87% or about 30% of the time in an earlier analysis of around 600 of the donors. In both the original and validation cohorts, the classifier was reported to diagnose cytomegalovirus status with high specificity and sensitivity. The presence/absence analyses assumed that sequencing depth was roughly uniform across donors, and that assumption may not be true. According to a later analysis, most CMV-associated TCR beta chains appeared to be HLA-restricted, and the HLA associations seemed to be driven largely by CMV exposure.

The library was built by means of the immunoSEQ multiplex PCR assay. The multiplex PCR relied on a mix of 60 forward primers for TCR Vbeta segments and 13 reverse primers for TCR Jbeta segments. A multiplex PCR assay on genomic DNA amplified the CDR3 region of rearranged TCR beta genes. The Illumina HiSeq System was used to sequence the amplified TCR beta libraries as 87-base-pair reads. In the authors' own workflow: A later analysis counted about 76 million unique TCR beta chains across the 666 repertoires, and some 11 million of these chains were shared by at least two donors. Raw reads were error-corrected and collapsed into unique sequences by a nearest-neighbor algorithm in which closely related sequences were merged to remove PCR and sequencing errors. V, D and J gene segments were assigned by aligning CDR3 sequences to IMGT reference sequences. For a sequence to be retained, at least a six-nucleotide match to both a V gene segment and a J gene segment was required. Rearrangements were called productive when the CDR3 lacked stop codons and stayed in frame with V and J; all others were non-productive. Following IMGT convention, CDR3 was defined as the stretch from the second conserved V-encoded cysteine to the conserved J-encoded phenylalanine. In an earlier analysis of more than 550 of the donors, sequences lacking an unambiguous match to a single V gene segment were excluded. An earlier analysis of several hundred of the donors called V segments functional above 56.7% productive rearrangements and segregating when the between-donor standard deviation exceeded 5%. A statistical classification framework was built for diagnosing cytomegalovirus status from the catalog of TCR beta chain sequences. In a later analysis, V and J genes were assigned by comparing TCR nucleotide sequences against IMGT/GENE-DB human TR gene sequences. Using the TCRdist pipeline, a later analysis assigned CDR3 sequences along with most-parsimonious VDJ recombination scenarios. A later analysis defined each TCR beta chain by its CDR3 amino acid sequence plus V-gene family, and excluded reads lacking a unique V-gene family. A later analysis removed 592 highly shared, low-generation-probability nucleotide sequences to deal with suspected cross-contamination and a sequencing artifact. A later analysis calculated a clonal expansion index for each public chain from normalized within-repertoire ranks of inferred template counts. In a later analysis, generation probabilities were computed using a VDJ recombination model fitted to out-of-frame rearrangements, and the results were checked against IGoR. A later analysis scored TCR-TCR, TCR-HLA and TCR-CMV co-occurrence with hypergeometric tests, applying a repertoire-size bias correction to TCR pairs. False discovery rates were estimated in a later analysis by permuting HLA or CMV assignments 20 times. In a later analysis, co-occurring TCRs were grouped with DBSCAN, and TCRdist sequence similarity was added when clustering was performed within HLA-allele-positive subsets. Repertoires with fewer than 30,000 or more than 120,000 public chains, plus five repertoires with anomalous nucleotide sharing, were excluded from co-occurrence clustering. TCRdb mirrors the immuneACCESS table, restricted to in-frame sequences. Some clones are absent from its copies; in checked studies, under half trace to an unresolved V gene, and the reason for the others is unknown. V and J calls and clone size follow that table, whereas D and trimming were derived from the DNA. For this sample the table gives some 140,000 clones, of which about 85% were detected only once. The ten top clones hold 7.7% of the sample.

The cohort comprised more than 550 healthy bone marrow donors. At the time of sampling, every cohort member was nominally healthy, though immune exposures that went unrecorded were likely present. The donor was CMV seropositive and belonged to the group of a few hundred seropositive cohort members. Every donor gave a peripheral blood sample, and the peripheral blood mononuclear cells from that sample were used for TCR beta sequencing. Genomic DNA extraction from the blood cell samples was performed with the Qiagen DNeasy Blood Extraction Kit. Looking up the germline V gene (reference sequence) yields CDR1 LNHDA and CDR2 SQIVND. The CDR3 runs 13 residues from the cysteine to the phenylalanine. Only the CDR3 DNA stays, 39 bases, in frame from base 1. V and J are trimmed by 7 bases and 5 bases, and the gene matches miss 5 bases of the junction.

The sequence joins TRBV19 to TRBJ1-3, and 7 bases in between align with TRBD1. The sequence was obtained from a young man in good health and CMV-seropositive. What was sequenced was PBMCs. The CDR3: CASTDRTRNTIYF. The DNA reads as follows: TGTGCCAGTACGGACAGGACTAGAAACACCATATATTTT.